This TCR beta chain was documented in a study of graft-versus-host responses after intestinal transplantation. Study-level background: Each recipient received anti-thymocyte globulin induction, then tacrolimus and steroids for approximately 3 years. The study, taken as a whole, reports: The marrow of recipients harbored GvH clones, and ileum or blood showed some of them first. The study found high graft-versus-host to host-versus-graft clonal ratios in allografts of patients with graft-donor T cell macrochimerism.

To note about this clone: Antigen unknown.

Assay used: immunoSEQ multiplex PCR; TCRdb lists only in-frame clones, some missing. The table shows about 97,000 clones, with 80% to 95% occurring only once. The CDR3 totals 15 residues. The germline V gene has CDR1 SGHRS and CDR2 YFSETQ. V was shortened by 4 bases and J by 6 bases, with 16 bases between the two germline ends. This chain uses TRBV5-1 with TRBJ2-2; weak D call: TRBD2 (6 bases). This clonotype was sampled from a human patient who received an intestinal transplant, so some T cells may come from the graft donor. The material was PBMCs, obtained just under 460 days after intestinal transplant. CDR3 residues: CASSPRTIGAGELFF. As DNA, the CDR3 is TGCGCCAGCAGCCCCAGGACTATCGGCGCCGGGGAGCTGTTTTTT.